This paragraph covers one TCR beta chain sequence. The study ran its PCR with 60 Vbeta and 13 Jbeta primers. Libraries were prepared by immunoSEQ multiplex PCR; TCRdb keeps only in-frame clonotypes and omits some of them. Among about 160,000 clones listed, over 60% were seen once. The sample originates from a study of cytomegalovirus exposure and HLA in healthy donors. The sequence was obtained from a woman between 45 and 65 years old in good health and CMV-seropositive. The sequenced sample was PBMCs.

CDR3 nucleotide sequence: TGTGCCAGCTCACCACCGGGACAGGGGACCTACGAGCAGTACTTC. It translates to CASSPPGQGTYEQYF. The V and J genes are TRBV18 and TRBJ2-7, with 10 positions matching TRBD1. V shed 0 bases, J shed 2 bases, and the junction held 1 base outside the gene matches. The CDR3 contains 15 residues. Germline CDR1 and CDR2: KGHSH and LQKENI. Complete variable domain (other parts from reference TRBV18 and TRBJ2-7): NAGVMQNPRHLVRRRGQEARLRCSPMKGHSHVYWYRQLPEEGLKFMVYLQKENIIDESGMPKERFSAEFPKEGPSILRIQQVVRGDSAAYFCASSPPGQGTYEQYFGPGTRLTVT.